The 11 T cell receptor beta chains listed next were all sequenced from one sample in a study of CD8+CD57+ T cells in acquired aplastic anemia. The TCR beta profiling, which covered VDJ combination and CDR3 sequence, was carried out using genomic DNA as the template. TCRdb passed the reads through MiXCR, listing each CDR3 protein once. In the table there are around 170,000 distinct CDR3 sequences, roughly 63% of which are singletons. Sequenced material: sorted CD4+, CD8+, or CD8+CD57+ T cells (not recorded which) from PBMCs. The receptors derive from a human donor in good health.

V is TRBV2 and J is TRBJ2-1, with D hard to call. CDR1 SNHLY and CDR2 FYNNEI come from the germline V gene. CDR3 length equals 15 residues. Trimming left V 3 bases short and J 14 bases short, with 23 bases between. CDR3 in amino acids: CASSENPGPGRVKFF. CDR3 bases: TGTGCCAGCAGTGAGAATCCCGGGCCGGGCCGAGTAAAGTTCTTC.

The rearrangement links TRBV9 to TRBJ2-3; 10 bases match TRBD2. This CDR3 contains 15 residues. After removal of 4 bases from V and 2 bases from J, the junction contained 4 bases not matched to a gene. Germline CDR1 is SGDLS and CDR2 is YYNGEE. For the CDR3, the DNA is TGTGCCAGCAGCCGGACTAGCGGTCTCACAGATACGCAGTATTTT. Protein product: CASSRTSGLTDTQYF.

This rearrangement joins TRBV15 to TRBJ1-4; TRBD1 matches at 8 bases. This CDR3 comprises 15 residues. Per the germline V gene, CDR1 is LNHNV and CDR2 is YYDKDF (reference sequence). The trim removed 5 bases at V and 4 bases at J, leaving 6 bases unmatched. The CDR3 sequence is CATSLLGQDNEKLFF. The DNA for the CDR3 is TGTGCCACCAGCCTTTTGGGACAGGATAATGAAAAACTGTTTTTT. Supplemented by reference TRBV15 and TRBJ1-4, the full variable domain reads DAMVIQNPRYQVTQFGKPVTLSCSQTLNHNVMYWYQQKSSQAPKLLFHYYDKDFNNEADTPDNFQSRRPNTSFCFLDIRSPGLGDTAMYLCATSLLGQDNEKLFFGSGTQLSVL.

Many counts were recorded for this clonotype. The rearrangement links TRBV20-1 to TRBJ2-5; 8 nucleotides line up with TRBD1. This CDR3 is 18 amino acids long. With V trimmed by 3 bases and J by 2 bases, 17 bases remained unmatched. Germline-derived CDR1 and CDR2 are DFQATT and SNEGSKA (reference sequence). The CDR3 coding sequence is TGCAGTGCTAGCGAAACCCCATTCCGGACAGGGATGCAAGAGACCCAGTACTTC. Its translation: CSASETPFRTGMQETQYF.

The chain carries TRBV5-8 and TRBJ2-7; D not certain. The germline gives CDR1 SGHTS, CDR2 YDEGEE. The CDR3 is made up of 16 amino acids. Deletions cut 0 bases from V and 0 bases from J, with 13 bases between. This CDR3 reads CASSLGVDWSSYEQYF. For the CDR3, the DNA is TGTGCCAGCAGCTTGGGCGTCGACTGGAGCTCCTACGAGCAGTACTTC.

V usage is TRBV19 and J usage is TRBJ2-7; 8 bases align to TRBD1. Germline V gene sequence: CDR1 LNHDA, CDR2 SQIVND (reference sequence). The CDR3 spans 16 residues. V gave up 5 bases and J gave up 0 bases; unmatched junction bases: 9. CDR3 in amino acids: CASSADRGASSYEQYF. CDR3 in DNA: TGTGCCAGTAGTGCCGACAGGGGCGCGTCCTCCTACGAGCAGTACTTC.

The chain carries TRBV7-3 and TRBJ2-3, with 10 bases aligning to TRBD2. CDR1 SGHTA and CDR2 FQGTGA come from the germline V gene. The V gene end was trimmed by 2 bases and the J gene end by 0 bases; junction bases not matched to a gene: 11. This CDR3 spans 19 amino acids. The CDR3 nucleotides are TGTGCCAGCAGCTTAGCACTAGCGGGGATCGGATCTAGCACAGATACGCAGTATTTT. Translation gives CASSLALAGIGSSTDTQYF. Complete variable domain (other parts from reference TRBV7-3 and TRBJ2-3): GAGVSQTPSNKVTEKGKYVELRCDPISGHTALYWYRQSLGQGPEFLIYFQGTGAADDSGLPNDRFFAVRPEGSVSTLKIQRTERGDSAVYLCASSLALAGIGSSTDTQYFGPGTRLTVL.

V is TRBV20-1 and J is TRBJ1-1, with a weak D call TRBD1 (5 bases). The CDR3 covers 16 residues. Germline V gives CDR1 DFQATT, CDR2 SNEGSKA (reference sequence). Trimming shortened V by 3 bases and J by 1 base, and 18 bases separated the two germline ends. CDR3 in amino acids: CSASNYRRHTNTEAFF. DNA for the CDR3: TGCAGTGCTAGCAACTACAGGCGCCATACGAACACTGAAGCTTTCTTT.

This clonotype was detected many times. The chain employs TRBV6-1 and TRBJ1-1; a possible D gene is TRBD1 (6 bases). The germline gives CDR1 MNHNS, CDR2 SASEGT. CDR3 length equals 11 residues. With 9 bases removed from V and 4 bases from J, the gap between germline ends came to 9 bases. In nucleotides, the CDR3 is TGTGCCAGTAGACAGGCCACTGAAGCTTTCTTT. This sequence encodes CASRQATEAFF.

The chain has TRBV10-3 and TRBJ1-3, with D unresolved. The CDR3 contains 12 residues. CDR1 and CDR2 (germline): ENHRY, SYGVKD. CDR3 residues: CAASGAGNTIYF. The CDR3 region has the DNA TGTGCAGCCAGCGGCGCTGGAAACACCATATATTTT.

This clonotype showed up many times. Here the CDR3 reads CASSQETPGQVSYEQYF. CDR3 nucleotides: TGCGCCAGCAGCCAAGAGACGCCGGGACAGGTCTCCTACGAGCAGTACTTC. This chain joins TRBV4-1 and TRBJ2-7; 8 bases are shared with TRBD1. CDR1 and CDR2 from the germline V gene are MGHRA and YSYEKL. The CDR3 loop spans 17 amino acids. Trimming cost V 0 bases and J 0 bases; bases outside gene matches: 7.